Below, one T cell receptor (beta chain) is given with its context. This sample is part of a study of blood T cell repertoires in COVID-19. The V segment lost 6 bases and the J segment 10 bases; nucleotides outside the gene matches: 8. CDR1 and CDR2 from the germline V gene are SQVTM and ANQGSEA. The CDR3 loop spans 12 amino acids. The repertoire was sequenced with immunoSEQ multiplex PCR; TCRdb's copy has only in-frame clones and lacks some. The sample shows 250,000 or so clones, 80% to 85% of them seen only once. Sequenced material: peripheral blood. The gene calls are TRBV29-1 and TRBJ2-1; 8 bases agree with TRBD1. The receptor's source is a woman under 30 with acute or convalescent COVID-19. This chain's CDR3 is CSVVRTGSEQFF. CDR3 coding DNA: TGCAGCGTGGTTAGGACAGGGTCGGAGCAGTTCTTC.